Listed below are T cell receptor beta chains from one sample, sequenced in a study of beta chain features in type 1 diabetes. Profiled with immunoSEQ multiplex PCR; TCRdb holds only in-frame clones, not every one. Of roughly 450,000 clones listed, approximately 13% are singletons. Material: naive CD4+ T cells from blood. The receptor source for this set is a man younger than 40 in good health. CDR3s include the opening cysteine and the closing phenylalanine or tryptophan. A D gene is named only where the DNA matches it firmly. The size entry is marked missing in some rows and otherwise reads once, few, many or a size class.

v_call	clone_size	d_call	j_call	cdr3_nt	cdr3_aa
TRBV14	.	.	TRBJ1-3	TGTGCCAGCAGCTCAAACTCTGGAAACACCATATATTTT	CASSSNSGNTIYF
TRBV10-3	few	.	TRBJ2-6	TGTGCCATCAGTGAAGGCGTTACTGGGGCCAACGTCCTGACTTTC	CAISEGVTGANVLTF
TRBV15	.	TRBD1	TRBJ1-5	TGTGCCACCAGCCCGGACAGGGGGCTTCGGCCCCAGCATTTT	CATSPDRGLRPQHF
TRBV5-4	once	TRBD2	TRBJ2-3	TGTGCCAGCAGCTCTGGATTAGCGGGAGGGCCGGATACGCAGTATTTT	CASSSGLAGGPDTQYF
TRBV6-5	few	.	TRBJ2-3	TGTGCCAGCAGTTACAACGGGGCCCGCACAGATACGCAGTATTTT	CASSYNGARTDTQYF
TRBV9	.	TRBD2	TRBJ2-1	TGTGCCAGCAGCGTCCCACTAGCGGCCTCCGGAGATGAGCAGTTCTTC	CASSVPLAASGDEQFF
TRBV10-2	.	.	TRBJ1-6	TGCGCCAGCAGTGAGTTTGGGACCCGCTCACCCCTCCACTTT	CASSEFGTRSPLHF
TRBV4-1	once	TRBD2	TRBJ2-3	TGCGCCAGCAGCCAAGGGGCCCTTAGCGGGGGTCTGACAGATACGCAGTATTTT	CASSQGALSGGLTDTQYF
TRBV9	.	.	TRBJ2-3	TGTGCCAGCAGCGTGGTAGGGGCACAGATCACAGATACGCAGTATTTT	CASSVVGAQITDTQYF
TRBV7-9	.	TRBD2	TRBJ2-1	TGTGCCAGCAGCCTCGGGACTAGCGGGAGAGGAGACGAGCAGTTCTTC	CASSLGTSGRGDEQFF
TRBV2	.	.	TRBJ1-2	TGTGCCAGCAGTCGAGACAGCAACTATGGCTACACCTTC	CASSRDSNYGYTF
TRBV7-2	few	.	TRBJ2-1	TGTGCCAGCAGCTTACTAGGGACAATCAATGAGCAGTTCTTC	CASSLLGTINEQFF
TRBV5-4	few	.	TRBJ1-2	TGTGCCAGCAGCTTGGAAGGACAGCGGTATTATGGCTACACCTTC	CASSLEGQRYYGYTF
TRBV4-1	.	.	TRBJ2-5	TGCGCCAGCAGCCAACCCAAACACCAAGAGACCCAGTACTTC	CASSQPKHQETQYF
TRBV5-4	.	TRBD1	TRBJ2-5	TGTGCCAGCAGCTTACAGGGGGTTGGAGAGACCCAGTACTTC	CASSLQGVGETQYF
TRBV7-2	.	.	TRBJ2-1	TGTGCCAGCAGCCCTCAGGCGGGAAGACTTGACAATGAGCAGTTCTTC	CASSPQAGRLDNEQFF
TRBV30	.	.	TRBJ1-2	TGTGCCTGGAGTCCCAGAAGGGACCCTCGAACGGGCTACACCTTC	CAWSPRRDPRTGYTF
TRBV13	few	.	TRBJ1-4	TGTGCCAGCAGCTTATGGAGGGGGACTAATGAAAAACTGTTTTTT	CASSLWRGTNEKLFF
TRBV6-1	few	.	TRBJ2-5	TGTGCCAGCAGCCGACAACCACAAGAGACCCAGTACTTC	CASSRQPQETQYF
TRBV30	few	.	TRBJ2-5	TGTGCCTGGAAAGGGACCGGGACCCAGTACTTC	CAWKGTGTQYF
TRBV5-1	.	.	TRBJ2-3	TGCGCCAGCAGACCCACCGGGTACACAGATACGCAGTATTTT	CASRPTGYTDTQYF
TRBV5-4	.	.	TRBJ2-4	TGTGCCAGCAGCTTTGGGACAGCCAAAAACATTCAGTACTTC	CASSFGTAKNIQYF
TRBV18	few	.	TRBJ1-5	TGTGCCAGCTCACCAAGGGTTGGGGATTCGGGGCCCCAGCATTTT	CASSPRVGDSGPQHF
TRBV9	.	TRBD1	TRBJ1-1	TGTGCCAGCAGCCCCCAGGGGGTCAACACTGAAGCTTTCTTT	CASSPQGVNTEAFF
TRBV14	few	.	TRBJ2-5	TGTGCCAGCAGCCAAGAAGGTCTGGGCCGAGAGACCCAGTACTTC	CASSQEGLGRETQYF
TRBV15	few	.	TRBJ1-4	TGTGCCACCAGCAGAGGACAGCGGGAAAAACTGTTTTTT	CATSRGQREKLFF
TRBV25-1	few	TRBD1	TRBJ1-2	TGTGCCAGCAGTGGACAGGACAGGGGGCTTCGTTATGGCTACACCTTC	CASSGQDRGLRYGYTF
TRBV29-1	.	.	TRBJ1-2	TGCAGCGTTGAATATCTGCCCGGGAGGGGCTACACCTTC	CSVEYLPGRGYTF
TRBV30	once	.	TRBJ1-4	TGTGCCTGGGCCCGGGATCAAAATGAAAAACTGTTTTTT	CAWARDQNEKLFF
TRBV5-4	few	TRBD1	TRBJ2-6	TGTGCCAGCAGCTTGACAGGGGTAATCGGGGCCAACGTCCTGACTTTC	CASSLTGVIGANVLTF
TRBV11-2	.	.	TRBJ1-2	TGTGCCAGCAGCTTAGTCCCCGCACTAGGTGGCTACACCTTC	CASSLVPALGGYTF
TRBV9	.	TRBD2	TRBJ2-3	TGTGCCAGCAGCCTTCCCCTAGCGGGGGACACAGATACGCAGTATTTT	CASSLPLAGDTDTQYF
TRBV7-2	few	.	TRBJ1-3	TGTGCCAGCAGCTTAGTTGACATCTCTGGAAACACCATATATTTT	CASSLVDISGNTIYF
TRBV20-1	.	.	TRBJ2-1	TGCAGTGCTAGCCGAGGAGATGAGCAGTTCTTC	CSASRGDEQFF
TRBV7-9	many	TRBD2	TRBJ2-1	TGTGCCAGCAGTCGTACTAGCGGGAGAAACAATGAGCAGTTCTTC	CASSRTSGRNNEQFF
TRBV6-5	.	.	TRBJ1-5	TGTGCCAGCAGTAACAGCTACCATCAGCCCCAGCATTTT	CASSNSYHQPQHF
TRBV13	.	.	TRBJ2-2	TGTGCCAGCAACTGGGGCGGGACGGTCGGGGAGCTGTTTTTT	CASNWGGTVGELFF